The 12 T cell receptor beta chains below come from one sample, sequenced in a study of blood T cell repertoires in COVID-19 (TCRdb year 2020). The protocol used for the library was the immunoSEQ multiplex PCR assay. The table was pulled from immuneACCESS by TCRdb, which kept in-frame rearrangements only. Such tables lose some clones; where checked, under half of the loss comes from unresolved V genes, and the rest has no known cause. Present in this sample are 130,000 to 150,000 clones, over 80% of which were seen just once. In total, the top ten clones hold around 11% of the sample. The sample taken for sequencing was PBMCs or T cells enriched from blood (not recorded which). The origin of the receptors is a man between 60 and 75 years old who had recovered from COVID-19.

This rearrangement joins TRBV2 to TRBJ1-5, with TRBD1 matching 10 bases. Germline V gene lookup returns CDR1 SNHLY and CDR2 FYNNEI. Losses at the gene ends were 6 bases for V and 4 bases for J; bases not matched to a gene: 6. This CDR3 region has 15 residues. The CDR3 region is CASSWDRGPNQPQHF. The CDR3 bases are TGTGCCAGCAGCTGGGACAGGGGACCAAATCAGCCCCAGCATTTT.

This clone was seen a single time. The chain uses TRBV2 and TRBJ2-2; 9 positions match TRBD1. This CDR3 has 14 amino acids. Germline V gene data show CDR1 as SNHLY and CDR2 as FYNNEI. V gave up 6 bases and J gave up 6 bases; unmatched junction bases: 5. CDR3 DNA sequence: TGTGCCAGCAGGACGGACAGGGGCTCCGGGGAGCTGTTTTTT. This gives the protein CASRTDRGSGELFF.

This chain connects TRBV9 to TRBJ1-5; no clear D. Trimming took off 4 bases at V and 4 bases at J, with 15 bases between the two ends. Germline CDR1 is SGDLS and CDR2 is YYNGEE. The CDR3 covers 15 residues. CDR3 region: CASSLSRDPNQPQHF. CDR3 DNA sequence: TGTGCCAGCAGCTTGAGCCGGGATCCGAATCAGCCCCAGCATTTT.

A single count supports this clone. The chain has TRBV28 and TRBJ2-7, with TRBD1 as a possible D gene (6 bases). The germline V gene encodes CDR1 MDHEN and CDR2 SYDVKM. V was trimmed by 6 bases and J by 2 bases, leaving 17 bases between them. The CDR3 runs 15 residues. The CDR3 sequence: CASSTPPGHTYEQYF. CDR3 bases: TGTGCCAGCAGCACCCCACCGGGACACACCTACGAGCAGTACTTC.

The chain is built from TRBV2 and TRBJ2-2; 11 bases match TRBD2. The V and J ends lost 5 bases and 3 bases, in that order; junction bases with no gene match: 5. Germline CDR1 and CDR2: SNHLY and FYNNEI. The CDR3 length is 16 residues. CDR3 residues: CASSLAGGYDTGELFF. CDR3 bases: TGTGCCAGCAGTCTAGCGGGGGGTTATGACACCGGGGAGCTGTTTTTT.

A single count supports this clone. The CDR3 DNA reads as TGTGCCAGCAGCACAAGCGGGGATGCCTACGAGCAGTACTTC. Residues: CASSTSGDAYEQYF. The chain employs TRBV5-4 and TRBJ2-7; 7 nucleotides agree with TRBD2. The V and J ends lost 4 bases and 2 bases, in that order; junction bases with no gene match: 6. The CDR3 is made up of 14 amino acids. CDR1 and CDR2 (germline): SGHNT, YYREEE (reference sequence).

J is TRBJ2-1 and V is TRBV5-5; 10 bases line up with TRBD2. From germline, CDR1 is SGHKS and CDR2 YYEKEE (reference sequence). The ends lost 2 bases at V and 14 bases at J; junction bases unmatched: 10. The CDR3 covers 14 residues. The CDR3, as DNA: TGTGCCAGCAGCTTCCGGACTAGCGGTAACGGGGAGTTCTTC. Its translation: CASSFRTSGNGEFF.

The chain carries TRBV9 and TRBJ2-3; maybe TRBD1 (6 bases). CDR3 size: 13 residues. Germline V gives CDR1 SGDLS, CDR2 YYNGEE. Trimming pared 0 bases from V and 7 bases from J, leaving 9 bases between. Written as DNA, the CDR3 is TGTGCCAGCAGCGTAGGAGGGGGTCATACGCAGTATTTT. It encodes CASSVGGGHTQYF.

V gene TRBV10-3 combines with J gene TRBJ1-6; D gene uncertain. Germline V lookup: CDR1 ENHRY, CDR2 SYGVKD. This CDR3 has 15 amino acids. V lost 5 bases and J lost 7, with 15 bases in between. As DNA, the CDR3 is TGTGCCATCAGTCCAGGAGGCCGAGGCAATTCACCCCTCCACTTT. Encoded protein: CAISPGGRGNSPLHF.

The table lists this clone with a count of one. The rearrangement links TRBV19 to TRBJ1-1, with D possibly TRBD1 on 5 matching bases. This CDR3 contains 15 residues. Per germline, CDR1 LNHDA and CDR2 SQIVND (reference sequence). Trimming took off 6 bases at V and 1 base at J, with 15 bases between the two ends. The CDR3 sequence: CASSLRGSRNTEAFF. The CDR3 bases are TGTGCCAGTAGCCTCCGGGGGAGTCGGAACACTGAAGCTTTCTTT.

The chain joins TRBV11-2 to TRBJ2-5, with D possibly being TRBD2 (6 bases). This CDR3 is built from 13 residues. V lost 2 bases to trimming and J lost 5 bases, with 9 bases between them. Germline V gene sequence: CDR1 SGHAT, CDR2 FQNNGV. CDR3 in amino acids: CASSLRLEETQYF. CDR3 nucleotide sequence: TGTGCCAGCAGCTTACGACTAGAGGAGACCCAGTACTTC.

The chain links TRBV11-2 to TRBJ2-3; no clear D. There are 15 residues in the CDR3. Per germline, CDR1 SGHAT and CDR2 FQNNGV. V lost 0 bases and J 0 bases, leaving 7 bases between the germline ends. In DNA, the CDR3 is TGTGCCAGCAGCTTAGATCCAACTAGCACAGATACGCAGTATTTT. Translation gives CASSLDPTSTDTQYF.